The entry below describes one T cell receptor beta chain. Naive CD8 cells lacked CD45RO, underwent positive selection for CCR7 and left out terminally differentiated effector memory CD45RA+ cells. The data originate from a study of shared clonotypes between healthy human individuals. Across the whole study: Donors had three CD4 naive, three CD4 memory, two CD8 naive and one CD8 memory plate apiece.

How the authors handled the data: Junction-only sequences produced by ImmunoSEQ had no quality scores, so filtering differed. Libraries were prepared by immunoSEQ multiplex PCR; TCRdb keeps only in-frame clonotypes and omits some of them. V, J and clone size derive from that table, while D and trimming were established from the DNA sequence. Of roughly 2.1 million clones in the sample, approximately 94% were seen once. V dropped 4 bases and J dropped 3; count of bases not matched to a gene: 13. This CDR3 is built from 16 residues. Germline assignment: CDR1 SGHRS and CDR2 YFSETQ. Input material: naive CD8+ T cells from PBMCs. The TCR sequence derives from a man aged 18 to 30 in good health. Some clones in this sample may be carry-over from other donors' samples. The J gene is TRBJ2-7, the V gene TRBV5-1; 7 nucleotides agree with TRBD2. The CDR3 spells CASSLELRGSIYEQYF. The CDR3 DNA reads TGCGCCAGCAGCCTAGAACTTCGCGGGAGTATCTACGAGCAGTACTTC.